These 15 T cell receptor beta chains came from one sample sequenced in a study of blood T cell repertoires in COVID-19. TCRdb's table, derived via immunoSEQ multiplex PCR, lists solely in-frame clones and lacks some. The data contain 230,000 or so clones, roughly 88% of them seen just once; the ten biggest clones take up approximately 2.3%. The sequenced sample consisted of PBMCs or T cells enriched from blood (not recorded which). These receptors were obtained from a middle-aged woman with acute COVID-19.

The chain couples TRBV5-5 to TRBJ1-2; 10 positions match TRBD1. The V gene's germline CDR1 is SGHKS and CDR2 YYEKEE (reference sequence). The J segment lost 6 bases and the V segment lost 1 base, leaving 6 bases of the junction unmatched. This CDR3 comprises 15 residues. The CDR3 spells CASSLSGQGLHGYTF. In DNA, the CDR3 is TGTGCCAGCAGCTTGTCGGGACAGGGGCTTCATGGCTACACCTTC.

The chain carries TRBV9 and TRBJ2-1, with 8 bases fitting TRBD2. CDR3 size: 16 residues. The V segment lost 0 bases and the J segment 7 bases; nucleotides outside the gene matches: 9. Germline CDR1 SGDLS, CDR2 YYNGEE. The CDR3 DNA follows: TGTGCCAGCAGCGTAGGGTTCGGGGGGGCCGAAAATGAGCAGTTCTTC. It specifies CASSVGFGGAENEQFF.

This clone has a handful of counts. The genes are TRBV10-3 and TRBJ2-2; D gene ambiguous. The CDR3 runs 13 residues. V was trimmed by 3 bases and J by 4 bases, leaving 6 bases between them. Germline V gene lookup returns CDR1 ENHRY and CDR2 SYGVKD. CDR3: CAISERATGELFF. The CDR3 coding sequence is TGTGCCATCAGTGAACGAGCCACCGGGGAGCTGTTTTTT.

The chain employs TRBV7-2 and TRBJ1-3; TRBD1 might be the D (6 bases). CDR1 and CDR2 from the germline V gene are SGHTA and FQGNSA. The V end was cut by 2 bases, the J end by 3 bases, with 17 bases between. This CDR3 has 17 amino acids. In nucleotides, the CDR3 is TGTGCCAGCAGCTTATTTGGGGGCCAACCGGGTGGAAACACCATATATTTT. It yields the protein CASSLFGGQPGGNTIYF.

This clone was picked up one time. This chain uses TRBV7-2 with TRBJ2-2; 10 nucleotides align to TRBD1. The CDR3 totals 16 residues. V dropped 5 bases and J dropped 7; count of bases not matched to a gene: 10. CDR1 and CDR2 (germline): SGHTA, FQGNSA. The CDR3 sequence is CASSRRQGARVGELFF. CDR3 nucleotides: TGTGCCAGCAGCAGGCGACAGGGGGCGCGCGTCGGGGAGCTGTTTTTT. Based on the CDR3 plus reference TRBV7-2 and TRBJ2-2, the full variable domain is GAGVSQSPSNKVTEKGKDVELRCDPISGHTALYWYRQSLGQGLEFLIYFQGNSAPDKSGLPSDRFSAERTGGSVSTLTIQRTQQEDSAVYLCASSRRQGARVGELFFGEGSRLTVL.

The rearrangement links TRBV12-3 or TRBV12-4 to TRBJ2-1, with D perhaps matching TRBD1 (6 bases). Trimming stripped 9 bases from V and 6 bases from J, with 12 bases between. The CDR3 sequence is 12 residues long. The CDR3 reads CASSEGVNEQFF. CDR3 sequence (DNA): TGTGCCAGTTCCGAGGGGGTCAATGAGCAGTTCTTC.

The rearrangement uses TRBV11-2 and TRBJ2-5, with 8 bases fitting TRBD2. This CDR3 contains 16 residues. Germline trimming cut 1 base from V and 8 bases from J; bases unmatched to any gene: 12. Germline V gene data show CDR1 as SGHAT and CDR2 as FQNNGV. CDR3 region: CASSLGVVAGTNTQYF. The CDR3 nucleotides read TGTGCCAGCAGCTTAGGAGTGGTAGCGGGGACGAACACCCAGTACTTC.

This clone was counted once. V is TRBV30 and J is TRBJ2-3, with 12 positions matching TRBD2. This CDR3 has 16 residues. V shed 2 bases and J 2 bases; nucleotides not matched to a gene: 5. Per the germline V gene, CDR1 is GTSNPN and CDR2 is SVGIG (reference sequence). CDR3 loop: CAWSSGLAGHTDTQYF. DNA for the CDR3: TGTGCCTGGAGTTCTGGACTAGCGGGACACACAGATACGCAGTATTTT.

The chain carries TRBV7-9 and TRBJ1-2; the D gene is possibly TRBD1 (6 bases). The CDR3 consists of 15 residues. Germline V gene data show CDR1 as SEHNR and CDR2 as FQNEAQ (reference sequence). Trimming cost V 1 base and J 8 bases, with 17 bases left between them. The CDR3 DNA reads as TGTGCCAGCAGCTTAGTGGGGGCAGCGAAATTGGGCTACACCTTC. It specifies CASSLVGAAKLGYTF.

CDR3: CASSTRTDNSPLHF. For the CDR3, the DNA is TGTGCCAGCAGCACCCGGACAGATAATTCACCCCTCCACTTT. The chain joins TRBV11-2 to TRBJ1-6; D may be TRBD1 (6 bases). The germline CDR1 and CDR2 sequences are SGHAT and FQNNGV. V gave up 5 bases and J gave up 5 bases, with 10 bases separating them. This CDR3 comprises 14 residues.

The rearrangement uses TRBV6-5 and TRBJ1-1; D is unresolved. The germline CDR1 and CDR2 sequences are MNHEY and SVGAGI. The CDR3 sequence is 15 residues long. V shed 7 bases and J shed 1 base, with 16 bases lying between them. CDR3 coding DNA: TGTGCCAGCAAAGGTGGCGGGGTAGGGAACACTGAAGCTTTCTTT. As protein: CASKGGGVGNTEAFF.

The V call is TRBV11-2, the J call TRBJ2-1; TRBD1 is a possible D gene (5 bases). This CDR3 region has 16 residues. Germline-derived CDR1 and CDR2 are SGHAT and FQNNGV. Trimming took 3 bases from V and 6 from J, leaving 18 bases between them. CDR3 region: CASSLESVGRVNEQFF. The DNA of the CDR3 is TGTGCCAGCAGCTTGGAGTCGGTGGGCAGGGTCAATGAGCAGTTCTTC.

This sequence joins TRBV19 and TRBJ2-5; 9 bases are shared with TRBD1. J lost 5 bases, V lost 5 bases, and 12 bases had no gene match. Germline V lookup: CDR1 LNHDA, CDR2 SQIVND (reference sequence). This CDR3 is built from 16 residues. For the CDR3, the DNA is TGTGCCAGTAGTTTTGCCGGGACAGGGTATGTGGAGACCCAGTACTTC. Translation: CASSFAGTGYVETQYF. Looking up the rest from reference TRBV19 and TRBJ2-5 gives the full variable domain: DGGITQSPKYLFRKEGQNVTLSCEQNLNHDAMYWYRQDPGQGLRLIYYSQIVNDFQKGDIAEGYSVSREKKESFPLTVTSAQKNPTAFYLCASSFAGTGYVETQYFGPGTRLLVL.

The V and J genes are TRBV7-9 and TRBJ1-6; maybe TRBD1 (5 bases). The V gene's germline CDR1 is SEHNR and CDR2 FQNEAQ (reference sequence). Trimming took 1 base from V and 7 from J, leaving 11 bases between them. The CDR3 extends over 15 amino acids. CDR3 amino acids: CASSLGSGRNSPLHF. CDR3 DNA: TGTGCCAGCAGCTTAGGGTCAGGGAGGAATTCACCCCTCCACTTT.

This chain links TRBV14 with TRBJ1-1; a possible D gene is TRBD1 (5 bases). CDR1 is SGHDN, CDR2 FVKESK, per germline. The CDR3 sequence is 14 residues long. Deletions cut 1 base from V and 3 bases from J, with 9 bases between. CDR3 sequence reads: CASSQVSGDTEAFF. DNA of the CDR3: TGTGCCAGCAGCCAAGTTTCGGGGGACACTGAAGCTTTCTTT.